The entry that follows covers one TCR beta chain sequence. The target antigen is unknown. The data belong to a study of follicular helper T cells after annual influenza vaccination. Study context: Across the 2013-2014, 2014-2015 and 2015-2016 vaccination seasons, some subjects were resampled. The study's findings and limits: Rare clonotypes were missed; only about 8.5-20% of cells gave TCRB. The much larger non-cTfh compartments may have been undersampled.

Measured with immunoSEQ multiplex PCR; TCRdb has only the in-frame clones, and not every one. Here the sample spans about 14,000 clones, around 75% being singletons. The CDR3 covers 15 residues. V was pared by 2 bases and J by 4 bases, with 5 bases of the junction left unmatched. Germline lookup yields CDR1 SSHAT and CDR2 FNYEAQ (reference sequence). Time point of the sample: 2015-2016 season, pre-vaccination. Specimen: CXCR5- memory CD4+ T cells sorted from blood, collected on the day of influenza vaccination. This chain connects TRBV7-7 to TRBJ2-1, with 7 bases identical to TRBD2. The TCR sequence derives from an adult who received the influenza vaccine. This CDR3 is CASSLSSGEYNEQFF. The CDR3, as DNA: TGTGCCAGCAGCTTATCAAGCGGGGAGTACAATGAGCAGTTCTTC.